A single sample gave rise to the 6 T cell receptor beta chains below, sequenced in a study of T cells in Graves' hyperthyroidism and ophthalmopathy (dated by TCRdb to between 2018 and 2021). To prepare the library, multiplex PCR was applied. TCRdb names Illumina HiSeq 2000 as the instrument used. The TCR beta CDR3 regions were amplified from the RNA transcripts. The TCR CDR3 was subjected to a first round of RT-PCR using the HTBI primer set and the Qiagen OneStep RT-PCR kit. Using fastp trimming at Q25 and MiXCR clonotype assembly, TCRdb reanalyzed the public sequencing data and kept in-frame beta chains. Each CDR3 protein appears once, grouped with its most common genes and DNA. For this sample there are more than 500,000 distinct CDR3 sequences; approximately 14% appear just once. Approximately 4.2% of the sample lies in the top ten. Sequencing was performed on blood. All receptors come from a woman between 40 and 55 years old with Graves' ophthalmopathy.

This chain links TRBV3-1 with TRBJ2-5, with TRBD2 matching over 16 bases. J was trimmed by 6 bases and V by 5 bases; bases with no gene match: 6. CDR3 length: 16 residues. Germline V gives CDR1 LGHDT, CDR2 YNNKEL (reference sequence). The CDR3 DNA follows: TGTGCCAGCAGCAATGGGACTAGCGGGAGGGCCAAGACCCAGTACTTC. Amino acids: CASSNGTSGRAKTQYF.

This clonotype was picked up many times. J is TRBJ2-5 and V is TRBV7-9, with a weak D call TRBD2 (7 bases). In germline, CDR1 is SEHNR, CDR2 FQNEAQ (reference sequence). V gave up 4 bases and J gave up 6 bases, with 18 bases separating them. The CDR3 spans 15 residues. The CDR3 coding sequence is TGTGCCAGCAGCTGGGAGGGGGAGAGCACGCAGACCCAGTACTTC. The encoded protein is CASSWEGESTQTQYF. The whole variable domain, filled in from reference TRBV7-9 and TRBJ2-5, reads DTGVSQNPRHKITKRGQNVTFRCDPISEHNRLYWYRQTLGQGPEFLTYFQNEAQLEKSRLLSDRFSAERPKGSFSTLEIQRTEQGDSAMYLCASSWEGESTQTQYFGPGTRLLVL.

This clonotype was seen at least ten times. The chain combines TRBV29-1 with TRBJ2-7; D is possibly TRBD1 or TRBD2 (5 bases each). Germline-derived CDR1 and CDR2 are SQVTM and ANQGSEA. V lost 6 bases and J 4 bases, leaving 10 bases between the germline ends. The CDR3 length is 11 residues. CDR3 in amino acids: CSVGDGYEQYF. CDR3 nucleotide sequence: TGCAGCGTCGGGGACGGGTACGAGCAGTACTTC.

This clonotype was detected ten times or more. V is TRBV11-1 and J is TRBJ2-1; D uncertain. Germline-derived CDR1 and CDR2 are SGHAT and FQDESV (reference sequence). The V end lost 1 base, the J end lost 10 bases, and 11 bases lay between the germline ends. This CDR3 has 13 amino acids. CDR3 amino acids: CASSLVEAYEQFF. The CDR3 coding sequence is TGTGCCAGCAGCTTAGTCGAGGCGTACGAGCAGTTCTTC.

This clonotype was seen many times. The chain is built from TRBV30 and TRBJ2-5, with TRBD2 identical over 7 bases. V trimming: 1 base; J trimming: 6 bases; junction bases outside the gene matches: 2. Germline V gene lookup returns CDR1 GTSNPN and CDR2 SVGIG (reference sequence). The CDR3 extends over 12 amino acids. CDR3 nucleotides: TGTGCCTGGAGTGGCGGGGGACAGACCCAGTACTTC. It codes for CAWSGGGQTQYF.

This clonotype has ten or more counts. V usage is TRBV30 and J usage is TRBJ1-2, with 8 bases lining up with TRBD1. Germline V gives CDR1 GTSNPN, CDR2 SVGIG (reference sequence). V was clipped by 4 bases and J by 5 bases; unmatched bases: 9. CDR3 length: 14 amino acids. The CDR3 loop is CAWTRDRISYGYTF. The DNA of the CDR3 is TGTGCCTGGACCCGGGACAGGATTTCGTATGGCTACACCTTC.